These 20 T cell receptor beta chains came from one sample sequenced in a study of immune evolution from preneoplasia to lung adenocarcinoma. Libraries were prepared by immunoSEQ multiplex PCR; TCRdb keeps only in-frame clonotypes and omits some of them. The sample has about 8,400 clones, 81% seen once. Sequenced input: FFPE invasive lung adenocarcinoma tissue. All receptors come from a person aged 45-60 years with lung adenocarcinoma.

The J gene is TRBJ1-5, the V gene TRBV28; tentative D call: TRBD1 (6 bases). Trimming took 5 bases from V and 7 from J, leaving 9 bases between them. The CDR3 consists of 12 residues. Germline-derived CDR1 and CDR2 are MDHEN and SYDVKM. CDR3: CASSGGSQPQHF. The CDR3 DNA reads TGTGCCAGCAGTGGGGGCAGCCAGCCCCAGCATTTT.

The CDR3 DNA is TGTGCCAGCAGCTTAGTCTCCTACGAGCAGTACTTC. Encoded protein: CASSLVSYEQYF. J is TRBJ2-7 and V is TRBV7-2; D is undetermined. The CDR3 length is 12 residues. CDR1 SGHTA and CDR2 FQGNSA come from the germline V gene. V was shortened by 1 base and J by 0 bases, with 1 base between the two germline ends. Filled out from reference TRBV7-2 and TRBJ2-7, the complete variable domain reads GAGVSQSPSNKVTEKGKDVELRCDPISGHTALYWYRQSLGQGLEFLIYFQGNSAPDKSGLPSDRFSAERTGGSVSTLTIQRTQQEDSAVYLCASSLVSYEQYFGPGTRLTVT.

The CDR3 DNA is TGTGCCATCGGAAAACAGGGAGGACAAGAGACCCAGTACTTC. It yields the protein CAIGKQGGQETQYF. The chain employs TRBV10-3 and TRBJ2-5; D might be TRBD1 or TRBD2, each matching 6 bases. This CDR3 contains 14 residues. Looked up from germline, CDR1 is ENHRY and CDR2 is SYGVKD. Trimming pared 8 bases from V and 2 bases from J, leaving 15 bases between.

This rearrangement joins TRBV2 to TRBJ2-5; 8 bases map to TRBD1. CDR1 is SNHLY, CDR2 FYNNEI, per germline. The CDR3 loop spans 14 amino acids. J was trimmed by 3 bases and V by 8 bases; bases with no gene match: 8. CDR3 in amino acids: CASRTGPVEETQYF. The CDR3 nucleotides read TGTGCCAGCCGGACAGGGCCGGTGGAAGAGACCCAGTACTTC.

The DNA for the CDR3 is TGTGCCAGCAGCGTCACCCCCGACAGGGGGATGAACACTGAAGCTTTCTTT. Its protein product is CASSVTPDRGMNTEAFF. The chain joins TRBV9 to TRBJ1-1, with 9 bases that match TRBD1. The germline V gene encodes CDR1 SGDLS and CDR2 YYNGEE. This CDR3 has 17 amino acids. Trimming at V came to 2 bases and at J to 0 bases, leaving 8 bases not matched to a gene.

The chain uses TRBV10-2 and TRBJ2-3; 11 positions match TRBD2. The CDR3 covers 16 residues. CDR1 and CDR2 from the germline V gene are WSHSY and SAAADI. Trimming removed 6 bases from V and 4 bases from J; junction bases left unmatched: 9. CDR3 DNA: TGCGCCAGCAGCCCGGGACTAGCGGTGTTCGCAGATACGCAGTATTTT. This encodes CASSPGLAVFADTQYF.

The genes are TRBV29-1 and TRBJ2-7; 11 bases agree with TRBD2. The CDR3 is 14 amino acids. Germline assignment: CDR1 SQVTM and CDR2 ANQGSEA. The ends lost 4 bases at V and 0 bases at J; junction bases unmatched: 2. The CDR3 is CSVAGTSGSYEQYF. DNA for the CDR3: TGCAGCGTTGCCGGGACTAGCGGCTCCTACGAGCAGTACTTC.

This chain connects TRBV18 to TRBJ1-1, with D perhaps TRBD1 (5 bases). The CDR3 sequence is 13 residues long. Per the germline V gene, CDR1 is KGHSH and CDR2 is LQKENI. The V gene lost 3 bases and the J gene lost 3 bases, with 8 bases spanning the gap. CDR3 DNA: TGTGCCAGCTCACCGACAGCAGACACTGAAGCTTTCTTT. This gives the protein CASSPTADTEAFF.

This clone is a singleton in its sample. J is TRBJ1-2 and V is TRBV19, with 8 bases identical to TRBD1. The J segment lost 6 bases and the V segment lost 3 bases, leaving 6 bases of the junction unmatched. The CDR3 extends over 14 amino acids. Germline CDR1 and CDR2: LNHDA and SQIVND (reference sequence). CDR3 region: CASSIGQGADGYTF. The DNA of the CDR3 is TGTGCCAGTAGTATTGGCCAGGGGGCCGATGGCTACACCTTC.

The CDR3 coding sequence is TGCGCCAGCAGCCAACTAGATGGAGGGATTAACGAGCAGTACTTC. This translates into CASSQLDGGINEQYF. The chain is built from TRBV4-1 and TRBJ2-7, with D maybe TRBD2 (6 bases). Germline V gene data show CDR1 as MGHRA and CDR2 as YSYEKL. The CDR3 contains 15 residues. Trimming cost V 2 bases and J 5 bases, with 16 bases left between them.

The rearrangement links TRBV29-1 to TRBJ2-7, with TRBD2 identical over 8 bases. The CDR3 extends over 15 amino acids. The germline gives CDR1 SQVTM, CDR2 ANQGSEA. Trimming removed 1 base from V and 0 bases from J; junction bases left unmatched: 5. CDR3 sequence: CSVEGSRGVSYEQYF. The CDR3 bases are TGCAGCGTTGAAGGCTCGCGGGGGGTCTCCTACGAGCAGTACTTC.

The gene calls are TRBV5-1 and TRBJ1-1, with D possibly being TRBD1 (6 bases). From germline, CDR1 is SGHRS and CDR2 YFSETQ. The length of the CDR3 is 16 residues. V lost 8 bases and J lost 0, with 20 bases in between. Here the CDR3 reads CASGRGFRGMNTEAFF. CDR3 DNA sequence: TGCGCCAGTGGAAGGGGGTTTCGAGGAATGAACACTGAAGCTTTCTTT. The variable domain in full, completed from reference TRBV5-1 and TRBJ1-1, reads KAGVTQTPRYLIKTRGQQVTLSCSPISGHRSVSWYQQTPGQGLQFLFEYFSETQRNKGNFPGRFSGRQFSNSRSEMNVSTLELGDSALYLCASGRGFRGMNTEAFFGQGTRLTVV.

This clone was seen a handful of times. The chain uses TRBV5-4 and TRBJ2-1, with TRBD1 identical over 7 bases. Trimming at V came to 4 bases and at J to 6 bases, leaving 7 bases not matched to a gene. The V gene's germline CDR1 is SGHNT and CDR2 YYREEE (reference sequence). The CDR3 is made up of 14 amino acids. The CDR3 reads CASSRDSDRNEQFF. The DNA of the CDR3 is TGTGCCAGCAGCAGGGACAGCGACCGCAATGAGCAGTTCTTC.

The rearrangement links TRBV7-9 to TRBJ1-4; the D is unclear. CDR3 length: 14 amino acids. V lost 5 bases and J 4 bases, leaving 11 bases between the germline ends. Germline V gene sequence: CDR1 SEHNR, CDR2 FQNEAQ (reference sequence). In DNA form, the CDR3 reads TGTGCCAGCAGCGTGGGATTAAATAATGAAAAACTGTTTTTT. It translates to CASSVGLNNEKLFF.

The chain joins TRBV14 to TRBJ1-4, with D maybe TRBD1 (6 bases). V was pared by 5 bases and J by 6 bases, with 22 bases between. The length of the CDR3 is 17 residues. The V gene's germline CDR1 is SGHDN and CDR2 FVKESK. The DNA of the CDR3 is TGTGCCAGCAGCGAACCGAGCGACAGGTGGGAGGATGAAAAACTGTTTTTT. Its protein is CASSEPSDRWEDEKLFF.

The V gene is TRBV28, the J gene TRBJ2-7; TRBD2 aligns across 10 bases. Losses at the gene ends were 1 base for V and 1 base for J; bases not matched to a gene: 4. Germline loops: CDR1 MDHEN, CDR2 SYDVKM. The CDR3 has 16 amino acids. As DNA, the CDR3 is TGTGCCAGCAGTTTATTTAGCGGGGGGCCGTCCTACGAGCAGTACTTC. Amino acid sequence: CASSLFSGGPSYEQYF.

The chain carries TRBV10-3 and TRBJ2-7; TRBD1 aligns across 10 bases. V trimming: 6 bases; J trimming: 6 bases; junction bases outside the gene matches: 5. The CDR3 spans 13 residues. Germline CDR1 ENHRY, CDR2 SYGVKD. The CDR3 DNA is TGTGCCATCAGGACAGGGGGCGAAAGCGAGCAGTACTTC. Its translation: CAIRTGGESEQYF.

The chain is built from TRBV27 and TRBJ2-7, with unresolved D. Germline CDR1 reads MNHEY; CDR2 reads SMNVEV (reference sequence). V was pared by 3 bases and J by 3 bases, with 9 bases between. The CDR3 spans 13 residues. The DNA of the CDR3 is TGTGCCAGCAGTTTCTCAGGAAACTACGAGCAGTACTTC. As protein: CASSFSGNYEQYF.

V is TRBV2 and J is TRBJ1-3, with D perhaps TRBD1 (6 bases). This CDR3 spans 13 amino acids. Trimming removed 4 bases from V and 7 bases from J, with 11 bases in between. Germline V CDR1 and CDR2: SNHLY, FYNNEI. CDR3 in DNA: TGTGCCAGCAGTGCAGCACAGGGTAACACCATATATTTT. It encodes CASSAAQGNTIYF.

This clone is a singleton in its sample. The chain combines TRBV5-6 with TRBJ2-1, with 8 nucleotides matching TRBD2. Germline loops: CDR1 SGHDT, CDR2 YYEEEE. The J segment lost 6 bases and the V segment lost 5 bases, leaving 1 base of the junction unmatched. The CDR3 sequence is 12 residues long. CDR3 loop: CASSGLANEQFF. The CDR3 DNA reads as TGTGCCAGCAGTGGACTAGCCAATGAGCAGTTCTTC.